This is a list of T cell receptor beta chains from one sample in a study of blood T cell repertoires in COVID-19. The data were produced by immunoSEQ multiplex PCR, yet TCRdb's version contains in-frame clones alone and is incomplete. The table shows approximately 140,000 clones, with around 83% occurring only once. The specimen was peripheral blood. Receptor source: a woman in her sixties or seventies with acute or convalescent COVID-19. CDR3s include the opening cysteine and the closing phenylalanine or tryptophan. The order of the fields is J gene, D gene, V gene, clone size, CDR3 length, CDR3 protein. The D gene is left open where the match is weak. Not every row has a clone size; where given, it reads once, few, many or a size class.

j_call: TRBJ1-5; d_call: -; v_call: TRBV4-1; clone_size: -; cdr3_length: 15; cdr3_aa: CASSQEDTSNQPQHF
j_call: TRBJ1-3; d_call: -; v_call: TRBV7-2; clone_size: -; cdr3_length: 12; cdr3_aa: CASSSGGNTIYF
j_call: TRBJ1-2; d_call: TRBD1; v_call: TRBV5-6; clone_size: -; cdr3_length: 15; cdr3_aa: CASSSRDRRNYGYTF
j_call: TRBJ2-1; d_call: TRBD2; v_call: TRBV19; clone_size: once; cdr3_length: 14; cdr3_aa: CASTFSGGDRDQFF
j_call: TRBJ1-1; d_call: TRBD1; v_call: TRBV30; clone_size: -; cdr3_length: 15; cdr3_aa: CAWMNLGQGSAEAFF
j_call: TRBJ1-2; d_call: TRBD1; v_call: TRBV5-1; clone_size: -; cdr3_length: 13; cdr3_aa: CASSLDRGFGYTF
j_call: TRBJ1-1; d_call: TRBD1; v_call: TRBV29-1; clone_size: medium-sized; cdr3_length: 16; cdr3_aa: CSVEVVGGFPNTEAFF
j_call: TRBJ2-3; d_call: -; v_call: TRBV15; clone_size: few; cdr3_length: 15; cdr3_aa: CATSSRSGGLDTQYF
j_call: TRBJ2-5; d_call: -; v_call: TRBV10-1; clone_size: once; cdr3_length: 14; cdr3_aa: CASAESGIQETQYF
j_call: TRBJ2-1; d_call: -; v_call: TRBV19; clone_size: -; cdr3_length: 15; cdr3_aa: CASKINRRGHSEQFF
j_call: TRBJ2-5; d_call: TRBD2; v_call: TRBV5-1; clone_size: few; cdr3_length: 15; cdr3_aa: CASSLRTSQEETQYF
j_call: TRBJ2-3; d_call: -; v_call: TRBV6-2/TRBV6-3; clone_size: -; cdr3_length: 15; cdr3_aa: CASSYPSPSTDTQYF
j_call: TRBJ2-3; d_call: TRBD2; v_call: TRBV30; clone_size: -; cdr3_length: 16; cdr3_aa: CAWSWLAGENTDTQYF
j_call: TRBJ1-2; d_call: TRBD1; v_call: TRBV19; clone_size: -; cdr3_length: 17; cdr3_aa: CASRSWARGRRDYGYTF
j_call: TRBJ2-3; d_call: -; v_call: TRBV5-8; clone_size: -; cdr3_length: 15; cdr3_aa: CASKTRGGPIDTQYF
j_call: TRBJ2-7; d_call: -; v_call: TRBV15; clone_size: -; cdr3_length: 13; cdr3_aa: CATSRDRGYEQYF
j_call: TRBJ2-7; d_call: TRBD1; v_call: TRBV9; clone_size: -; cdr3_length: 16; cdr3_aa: CASSPWGQGVSYEQYF
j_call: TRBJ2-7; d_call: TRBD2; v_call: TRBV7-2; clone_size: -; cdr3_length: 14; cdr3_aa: CASSSPSGPYEQYF
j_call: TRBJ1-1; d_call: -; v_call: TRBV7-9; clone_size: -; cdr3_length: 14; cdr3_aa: CASSLYTGNTEAFF
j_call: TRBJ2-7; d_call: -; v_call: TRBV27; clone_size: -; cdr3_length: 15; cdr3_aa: CASSPQQGSRYEQYF
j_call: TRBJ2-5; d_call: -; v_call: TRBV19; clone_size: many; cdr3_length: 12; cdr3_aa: CASSTGRETQYF
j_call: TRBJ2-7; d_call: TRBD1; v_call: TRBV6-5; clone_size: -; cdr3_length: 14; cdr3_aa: CASSSTGGGYEQYF
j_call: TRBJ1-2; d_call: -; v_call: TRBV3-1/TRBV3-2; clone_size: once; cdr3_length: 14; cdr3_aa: CASSRRDSNYGYTF
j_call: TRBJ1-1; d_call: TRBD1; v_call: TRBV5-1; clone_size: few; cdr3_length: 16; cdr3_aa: CASSLKPTGGNTEAFF
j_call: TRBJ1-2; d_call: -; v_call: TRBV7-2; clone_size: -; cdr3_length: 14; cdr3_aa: CASSLLRSLDGYTF
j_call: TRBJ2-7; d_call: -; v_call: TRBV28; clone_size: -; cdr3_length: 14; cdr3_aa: CASRRDSLPYEQYF
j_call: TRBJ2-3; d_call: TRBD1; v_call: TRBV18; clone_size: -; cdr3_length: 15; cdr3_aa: CASSPLGQGTDTQYF
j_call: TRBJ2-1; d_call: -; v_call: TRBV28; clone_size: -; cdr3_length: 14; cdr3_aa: CASSPTGTQNEQFF
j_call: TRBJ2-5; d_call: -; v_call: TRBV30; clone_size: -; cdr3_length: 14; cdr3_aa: CAWSVGQGKETQYF
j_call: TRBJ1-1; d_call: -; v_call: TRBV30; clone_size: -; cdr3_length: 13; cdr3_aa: CAWNPRMNTEAFF
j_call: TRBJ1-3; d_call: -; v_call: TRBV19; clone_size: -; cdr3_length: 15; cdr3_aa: CASSIAQGTGNTIYF
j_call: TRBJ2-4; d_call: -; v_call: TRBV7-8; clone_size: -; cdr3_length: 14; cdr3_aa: CASQPGVMKNIQYF
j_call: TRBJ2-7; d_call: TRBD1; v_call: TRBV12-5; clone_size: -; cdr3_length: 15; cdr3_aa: CASGLEGQGPYEQYF
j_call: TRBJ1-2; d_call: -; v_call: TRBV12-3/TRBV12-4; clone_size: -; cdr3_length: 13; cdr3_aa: CASSLVGNYGYTF
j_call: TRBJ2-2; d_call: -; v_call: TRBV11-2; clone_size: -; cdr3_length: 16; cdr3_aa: CASSLVGLIDTGELFF
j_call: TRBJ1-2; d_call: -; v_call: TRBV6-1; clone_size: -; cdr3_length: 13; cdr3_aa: CASSEDRWGGYTF
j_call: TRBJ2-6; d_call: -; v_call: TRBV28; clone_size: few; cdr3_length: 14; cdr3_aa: CASRSVSGANVLTF
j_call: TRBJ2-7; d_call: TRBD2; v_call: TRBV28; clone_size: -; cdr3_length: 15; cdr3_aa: CASSAAGGSSYEQYF
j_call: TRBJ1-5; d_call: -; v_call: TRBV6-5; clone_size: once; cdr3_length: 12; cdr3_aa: CAIQSPGQPQHF
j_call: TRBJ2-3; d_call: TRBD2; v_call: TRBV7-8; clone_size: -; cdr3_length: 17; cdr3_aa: CASIPLAAGGRTDTQYF
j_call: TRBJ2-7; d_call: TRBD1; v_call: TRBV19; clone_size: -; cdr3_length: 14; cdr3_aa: CASRGTGASYEQYF
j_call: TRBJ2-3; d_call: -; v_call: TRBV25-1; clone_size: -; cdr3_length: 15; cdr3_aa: CASSENNGGTDTQYF
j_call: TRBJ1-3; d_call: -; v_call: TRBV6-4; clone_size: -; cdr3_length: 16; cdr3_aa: CASSDYYWGLLNTIYF
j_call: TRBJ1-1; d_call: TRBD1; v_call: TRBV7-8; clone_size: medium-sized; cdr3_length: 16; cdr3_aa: CASSLAGGWVGTEAFF
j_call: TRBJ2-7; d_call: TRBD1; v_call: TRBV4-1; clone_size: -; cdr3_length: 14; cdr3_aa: CASSHLGQGREQYF
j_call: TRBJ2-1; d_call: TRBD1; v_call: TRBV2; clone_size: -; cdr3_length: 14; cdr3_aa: CASTSGDRGNEQFF
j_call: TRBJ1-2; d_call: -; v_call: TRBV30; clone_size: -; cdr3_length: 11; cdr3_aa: CAWSHGVGYTF
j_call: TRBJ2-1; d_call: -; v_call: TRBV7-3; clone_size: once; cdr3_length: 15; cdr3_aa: CASSLDSGSYNEQFF
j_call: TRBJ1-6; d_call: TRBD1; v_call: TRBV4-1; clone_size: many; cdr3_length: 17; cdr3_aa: CASSHLSPDRADSPLHF
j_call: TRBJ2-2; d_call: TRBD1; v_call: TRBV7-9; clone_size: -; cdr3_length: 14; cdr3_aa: CASSRDRYTGELFF
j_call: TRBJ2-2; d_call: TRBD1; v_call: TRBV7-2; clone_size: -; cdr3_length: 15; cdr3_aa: CASSFGTGSTGELFF
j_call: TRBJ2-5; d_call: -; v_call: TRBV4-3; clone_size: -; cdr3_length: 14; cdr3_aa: CASSQGRSQETQYF
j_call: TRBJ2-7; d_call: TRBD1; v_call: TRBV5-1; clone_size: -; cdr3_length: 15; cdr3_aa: CASSFSPTGVREQYF